A single sample is the source of the 17 T cell receptor beta chains below, sequenced in a study of T cell responses to AZD1222 COVID-19 vaccine. Assay: immunoSEQ multiplex PCR; the TCRdb copy retains only in-frame clones and omits some. Here the sample spans roughly 100,000 clones, about 86% being singletons. The sequences come from peripheral blood, collected on day 0 of AZD1222 vaccination. Receptors originate from an adult in good health.

Here the CDR3 DNA reads TGTGCCAGCAGTTACGTAGGGGGCCCTAACTATGGCTACACCTTC. Its protein is CASSYVGGPNYGYTF. This chain joins TRBV6-5 and TRBJ1-2; 7 bases align to TRBD1. CDR3 length: 15 amino acids. Germline CDR1 MNHEY, CDR2 SVGAGI. With 2 bases clipped from V and 0 bases from J, the junction kept 3 bases outside the gene matches.

The chain employs TRBV11-3 and TRBJ2-1; TRBD2 aligns across 7 bases. This CDR3 has 15 residues. The germline V gene has CDR1 SGHNT and CDR2 YENEEA. The ends lost 5 bases at V and 6 bases at J; junction bases unmatched: 10. The CDR3 coding sequence is TGTGCCAGCAGCCTAGGGGAGGGCCGTCTCAATGAGCAGTTCTTC. This translates into CASSLGEGRLNEQFF.

This clone came up once. V and J are TRBV29-1 and TRBJ2-7; 8 bases are a match to TRBD1. Germline CDR1 SQVTM, CDR2 ANQGSEA. The length of the CDR3 is 13 residues. V shed 5 bases, J shed 1 base, and the junction held 4 bases outside the gene matches. As DNA, the CDR3 is TGCAGCGTTACCCGGGACAGGTCCTACGAGCAGTACTTC. This gives the protein CSVTRDRSYEQYF.

This clone was observed a handful of times. The rearrangement joins TRBV28 to TRBJ2-2, with a weak D call TRBD1 (5 bases). CDR3 length: 14 amino acids. Looked up from germline, CDR1 is MDHEN and CDR2 is SYDVKM. Trimming left V 5 bases short and J 6 bases short, with 13 bases between. The CDR3 here is CASSARQLPGELFF. The CDR3 nucleotides are TGTGCCAGCAGTGCGAGACAGTTGCCCGGGGAGCTGTTTTTT.

The chain recombines TRBV7-2 with TRBJ1-4; 11 nucleotides align to TRBD1. V was clipped by 6 bases and J by 7 bases; unmatched bases: 4. CDR1 is SGHTA, CDR2 FQGNSA, per germline. The CDR3 runs 14 residues. The CDR3 is CASRPDRGREKLFF. The DNA of the CDR3 is TGTGCCAGCAGACCGGACAGGGGGCGTGAAAAACTGTTTTTT.

This sequence joins TRBV18 and TRBJ2-5; no reliable D call. CDR3 length: 12 amino acids. The germline CDR1 and CDR2 sequences are KGHSH and LQKENI. The ends were cut back, 0 bases at V and 14 bases at J, with 13 bases in the middle. The DNA for the CDR3 is TGTGCCAGCTCACCACCGGTGACGCAGACCTACTTC. It translates to CASSPPVTQTYF.

The gene calls are TRBV7-8 and TRBJ2-7; D perhaps matches TRBD1 (6 bases). Germline V gene data show CDR1 as SGHVS and CDR2 as FQNEAQ. V dropped 1 base and J dropped 5 bases, with 15 bases sitting between them. The CDR3 has 15 residues. CDR3 coding DNA: TGTGCCAGCAGCTTAGGGACAGCGGCTCGGGACGAGCAGTACTTC. Encoded protein: CASSLGTAARDEQYF.

The chain combines TRBV6-2 or TRBV6-3 with TRBJ2-3; 8 positions match TRBD2. V dropped 2 bases and J dropped 2; count of bases not matched to a gene: 9. This CDR3 region has 17 residues. The germline gives CDR1 MNHEY, CDR2 SVGEGT. In DNA form, the CDR3 reads TGTGCCAGCAGTTACACCCGGACTAGCCCGTTCACAGATACGCAGTATTTT. This sequence encodes CASSYTRTSPFTDTQYF.

This clone was seen once. The chain joins TRBV7-9 to TRBJ1-4; the D gene is possibly TRBD1 (5 bases). Germline assignment: CDR1 SEHNR and CDR2 FQNEAQ (reference sequence). Trimming shortened V by 3 bases and J by 0 bases, and 5 bases separated the two germline ends. This CDR3 spans 14 amino acids. The CDR3 reads CASSLGATNEKLFF. For the CDR3, the DNA is TGTGCCAGCAGCTTGGGGGCAACTAATGAAAAACTGTTTTTT.

This chain joins TRBV5-8 and TRBJ2-1; a weak D match, TRBD1 (5 bases). This CDR3 comprises 13 residues. Trimming pared 5 bases from V and 10 bases from J, leaving 16 bases between. Germline V gene lookup returns CDR1 SGHTS and CDR2 YDEGEE. CDR3: CASSYDRLWEQFF. The CDR3, as DNA: TGTGCCAGCAGTTATGACAGATTGTGGGAGCAGTTCTTC.

This chain joins TRBV7-2 and TRBJ2-2, with a tentative D call TRBD2 (5 bases). V lost 1 base to trimming and J lost 4 bases, with 16 bases between them. Germline CDR1 SGHTA, CDR2 FQGNSA. The CDR3 extends over 17 amino acids. CDR3 sequence reads: CASSLGLGSWGTGELFF. The CDR3 coding sequence is TGTGCCAGCAGCTTAGGGTTGGGGAGTTGGGGCACCGGGGAGCTGTTTTTT.

The rearrangement joins TRBV28 to TRBJ2-1; 13 nucleotides line up with TRBD2. This CDR3 has 14 residues. The V gene end was trimmed by 7 bases and the J gene end by 8 bases; junction bases not matched to a gene: 5. From germline, CDR1 is MDHEN and CDR2 SYDVKM. The CDR3 protein is CASTRLAGGDEQFF. In DNA, the CDR3 is TGTGCCAGCACCCGACTAGCGGGAGGCGATGAGCAGTTCTTC.

The rearrangement uses TRBV19 and TRBJ1-2; D remains ambiguous. The V gene's germline CDR1 is LNHDA and CDR2 SQIVND (reference sequence). The CDR3 consists of 12 residues. Trimming removed 5 bases at V and 5 bases at J, with 9 bases between. The CDR3 protein is CASSPRVYGYTF. The CDR3 region has the DNA TGTGCCAGTAGTCCCCGCGTGTATGGCTACACCTTC.

The CDR3 DNA follows: TGCGCCAGCAGTCACCCCCCCCGGGACGGAACCTACGAGCAGTACTTC. Protein sequence: CASSHPPRDGTYEQYF. The chain links TRBV23-1 to TRBJ2-7, with D tentatively TRBD1 or TRBD2 (5 bases each). TRBV23-1 is classed as an ORF, of uncertain function. V was shortened by 3 bases and J by 2 bases, with 17 bases between the two germline ends. The CDR3 length is 16 residues.

The V call is TRBV9, the J call TRBJ2-2; TRBD2 matches at 7 bases. Losses at the gene ends were 4 bases for V and 2 bases for J; bases not matched to a gene: 8. Germline assignment: CDR1 SGDLS and CDR2 YYNGEE. This CDR3 contains 16 residues. The CDR3 is CASSSASGINTGELFF. In DNA, the CDR3 is TGTGCCAGCAGCTCAGCTAGCGGAATCAACACCGGGGAGCTGTTTTTT.

The chain is built from TRBV6-2 or TRBV6-3 and TRBJ2-3; possibly TRBD2 for D (5 bases). Germline CDR1 and CDR2: MNHEY and SVGEGT. V was pared by 5 bases and J by 0 bases, with 18 bases between. The CDR3 is made up of 17 amino acids. Here the CDR3 reads CASSKRGSGLSTDTQYF. CDR3 DNA: TGTGCCAGCAGTAAGCGTGGGTCCGGACTCAGCACAGATACGCAGTATTTT.

The chain joins TRBV3-1 (or the pseudogene TRBV3-2) to TRBJ1-2; D unclear. Between the trimmed V and J ends, which lost 4 bases and 14 bases, there was a span of 26 bases. The CDR3 is 15 residues long. Germline V gene data show CDR1 as LGHDT and CDR2 as YNNKEL (reference sequence). The CDR3: CASSLGSVGLYAGTF. The CDR3 DNA reads TGTGCCAGCAGCCTCGGAAGCGTGGGTCTATATGCGGGAACCTTC.